The source of this T cell receptor (beta chain) is a study of beta chain features in type 1 diabetes. Trimming stripped 0 bases from V and 1 base from J, with 8 bases between. Germline CDR1 reads SGHNT; CDR2 reads YYREEE (reference sequence). This CDR3 is built from 15 residues. Every bit of the isolated RNA underwent reverse transcription, so sequencing read expressed TCRB transcripts. The method was immunoSEQ multiplex PCR; TCRdb's version includes in-frame clones alone and lacks a portion of them. The profile shows some 400,000 clones, about 15% of them singletons. Material: naive CD4+ T cells from blood. This sequence joins TRBV5-4 and TRBJ2-1, with a weak D call TRBD1 (6 bases). The source of this sequence is a woman younger than 35 in good health. CDR3 protein: CASSLGGTSYNEQFF. The CDR3 DNA follows: TGTGCCAGCAGCTTGGGGGGGACATCCTACAATGAGCAGTTCTTC.